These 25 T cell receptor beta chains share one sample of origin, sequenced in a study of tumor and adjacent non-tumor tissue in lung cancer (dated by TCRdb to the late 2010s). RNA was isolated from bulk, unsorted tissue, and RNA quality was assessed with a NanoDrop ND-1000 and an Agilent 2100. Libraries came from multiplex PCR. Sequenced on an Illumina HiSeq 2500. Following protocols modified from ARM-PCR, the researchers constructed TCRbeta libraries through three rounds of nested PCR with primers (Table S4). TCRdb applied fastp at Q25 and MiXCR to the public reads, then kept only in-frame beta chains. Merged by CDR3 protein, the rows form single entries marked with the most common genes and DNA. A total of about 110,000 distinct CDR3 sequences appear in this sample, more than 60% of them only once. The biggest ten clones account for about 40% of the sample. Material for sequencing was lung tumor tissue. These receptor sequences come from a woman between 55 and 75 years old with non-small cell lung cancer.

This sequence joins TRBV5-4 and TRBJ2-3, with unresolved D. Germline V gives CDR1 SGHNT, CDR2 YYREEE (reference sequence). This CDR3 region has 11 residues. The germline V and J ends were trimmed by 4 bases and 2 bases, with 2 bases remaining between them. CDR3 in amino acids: CASSPTDTQYF. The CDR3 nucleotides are TGTGCCAGCAGCCCCACAGATACGCAGTATTTT.

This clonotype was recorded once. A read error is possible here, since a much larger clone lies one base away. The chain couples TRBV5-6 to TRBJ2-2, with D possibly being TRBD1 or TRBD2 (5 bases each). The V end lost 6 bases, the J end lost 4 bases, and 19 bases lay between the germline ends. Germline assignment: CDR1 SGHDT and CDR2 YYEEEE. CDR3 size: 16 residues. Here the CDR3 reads CASTDLRGISTGELFF. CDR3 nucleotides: TGTGCCAGCACGGACCTTCGGGGCATAAGCACCGGGGAGCTGTTTTTT.

The CDR3 DNA follows: TGTGCCAGCAGTCTGGCGCAGGGGGCATGGTGGGAATACACCTTC. It yields the protein CASSLAQGAWWEYTF. The chain employs TRBV12-3 or TRBV12-4 and TRBJ1-2; 8 positions match TRBD1. This CDR3 has 15 residues. The V and J ends lost 5 bases and 11 bases, in that order; junction bases with no gene match: 16.

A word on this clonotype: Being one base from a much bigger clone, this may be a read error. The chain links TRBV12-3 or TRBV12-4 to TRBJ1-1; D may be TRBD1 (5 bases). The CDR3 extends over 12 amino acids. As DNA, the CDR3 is TGTGCCATCACCAGACCGGGGACTGAATCTTTCTTT. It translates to CAITRPGTESFF.

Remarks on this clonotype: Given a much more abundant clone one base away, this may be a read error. The CDR3 DNA follows: TGCAGTGCCCTCCCAACTTCCTGGGGAGCTGTCTTT. Translation: CSALPTSWGAVF. V and J are TRBV20-1 and TRBJ1-1; D not certain. Germline CDR1 is DFQATT and CDR2 is SNEGSKA (reference sequence). The CDR3 length is 12 residues.

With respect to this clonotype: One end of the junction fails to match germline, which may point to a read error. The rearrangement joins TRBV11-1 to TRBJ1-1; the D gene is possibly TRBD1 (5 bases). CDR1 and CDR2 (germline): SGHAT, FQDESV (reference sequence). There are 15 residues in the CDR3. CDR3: CASSSPTEQNTVAIF. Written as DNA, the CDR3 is TGTGCCAGCAGCTCCCCGACAGAACAGAACACTGTAGCTATCTTT.

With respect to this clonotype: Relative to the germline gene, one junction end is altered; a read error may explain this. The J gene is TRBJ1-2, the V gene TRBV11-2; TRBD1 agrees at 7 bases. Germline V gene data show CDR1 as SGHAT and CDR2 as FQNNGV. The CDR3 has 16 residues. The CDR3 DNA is TGTGCCAGCAGCCCATATGCGGCCCAGGGGGGCTATGGCTACATCTTC. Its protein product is CASSPYAAQGGYGYIF.

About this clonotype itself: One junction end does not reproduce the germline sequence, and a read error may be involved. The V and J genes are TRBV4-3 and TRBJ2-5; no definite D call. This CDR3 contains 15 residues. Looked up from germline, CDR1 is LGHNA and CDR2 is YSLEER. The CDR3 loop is CASSLQFRDKEIQYF. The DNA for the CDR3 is TGCGCCAGCAGCCTCCAGTTCAGAGATAAGGAGATCCAGTACTTC.

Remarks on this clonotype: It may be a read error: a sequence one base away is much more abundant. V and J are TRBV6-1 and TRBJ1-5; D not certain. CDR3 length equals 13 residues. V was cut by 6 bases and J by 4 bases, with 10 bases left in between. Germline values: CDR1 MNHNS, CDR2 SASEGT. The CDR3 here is CASRRRLNQPQHF. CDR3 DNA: TGTGCCAGCAGGCGGCGTCTAAATCAGCCCCAGCATTTT.

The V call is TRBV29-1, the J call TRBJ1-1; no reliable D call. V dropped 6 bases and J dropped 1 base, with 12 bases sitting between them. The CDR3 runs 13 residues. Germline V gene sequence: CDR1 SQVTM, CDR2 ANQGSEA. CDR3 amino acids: CSVLTRTNTEAFF. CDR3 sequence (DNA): TGCAGCGTGCTGACAAGGACGAACACTGAAGCTTTCTTT.

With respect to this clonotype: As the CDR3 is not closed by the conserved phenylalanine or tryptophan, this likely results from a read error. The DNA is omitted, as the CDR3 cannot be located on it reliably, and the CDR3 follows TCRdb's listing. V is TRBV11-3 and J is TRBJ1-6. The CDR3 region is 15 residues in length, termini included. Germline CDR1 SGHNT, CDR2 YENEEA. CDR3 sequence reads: CASSLEGRYNSPLHL.

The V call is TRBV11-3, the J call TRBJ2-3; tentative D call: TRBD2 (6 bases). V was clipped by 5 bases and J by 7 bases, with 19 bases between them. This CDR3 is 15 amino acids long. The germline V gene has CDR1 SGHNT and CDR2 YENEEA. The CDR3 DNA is TGTGCCAGCAGCCCCTCCAGGCGGGGAGGTCATACGCAGTATTTT. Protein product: CASSPSRRGGHTQYF.

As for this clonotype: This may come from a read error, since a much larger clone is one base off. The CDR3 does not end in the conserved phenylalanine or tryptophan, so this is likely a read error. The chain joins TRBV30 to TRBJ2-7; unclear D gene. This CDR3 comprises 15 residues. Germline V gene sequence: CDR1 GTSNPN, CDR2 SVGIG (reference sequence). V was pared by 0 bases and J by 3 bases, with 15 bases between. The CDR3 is CAWSVSGRNHYEQYL. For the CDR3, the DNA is TGTGCCTGGAGTGTATCTGGCAGGAACCACTACGAGCAGTACTTG.

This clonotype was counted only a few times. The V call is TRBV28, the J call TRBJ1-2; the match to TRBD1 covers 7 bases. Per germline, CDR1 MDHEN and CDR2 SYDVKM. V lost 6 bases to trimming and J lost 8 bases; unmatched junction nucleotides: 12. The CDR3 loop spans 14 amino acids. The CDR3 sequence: CASRGMIGGRGYTF. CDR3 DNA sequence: TGTGCCAGCAGGGGGATGATAGGGGGCCGGGGCTACACCTTC.

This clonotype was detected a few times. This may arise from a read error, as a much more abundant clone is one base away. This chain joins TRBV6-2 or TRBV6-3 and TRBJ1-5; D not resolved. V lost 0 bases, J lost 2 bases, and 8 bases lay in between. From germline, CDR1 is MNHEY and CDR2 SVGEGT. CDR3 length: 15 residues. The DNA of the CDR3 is TGTGCCAGCAGTTACTCGTTCTCGCGCAATCAGCCCCAGCATTTT. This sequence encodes CASSYSFSRNQPQHF.

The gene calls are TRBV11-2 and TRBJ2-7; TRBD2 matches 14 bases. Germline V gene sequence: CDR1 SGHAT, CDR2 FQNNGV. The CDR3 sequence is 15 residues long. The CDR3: CISSYGTSGSCEQYF. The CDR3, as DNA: TGTATCAGCAGCTACGGGACTAGCGGGAGTTGCGAGCAGTACTTC.

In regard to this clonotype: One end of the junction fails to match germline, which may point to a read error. CDR3 DNA: TGCGCCAGCAGCCAACGGGGCAATGAGCTGTTATTC. Amino acid sequence: CASSQRGNELLF. This chain joins TRBV4-3 and TRBJ2-1; D is perhaps TRBD1 or TRBD2 (5 bases each). The V gene's germline CDR1 is LGHNA and CDR2 YSLEER. The CDR3 loop spans 12 amino acids.

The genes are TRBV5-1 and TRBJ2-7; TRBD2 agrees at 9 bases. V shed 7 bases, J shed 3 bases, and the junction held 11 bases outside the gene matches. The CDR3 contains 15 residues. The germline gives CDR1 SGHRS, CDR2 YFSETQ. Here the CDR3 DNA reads TGCGCCAGCTGCTGGGGACTAGCAGGATACTACGAGCAGTACTTC. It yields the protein CASCWGLAGYYEQYF. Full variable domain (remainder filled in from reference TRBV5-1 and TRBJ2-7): KAGVTQTPRYLIKTRGQQVTLSCSPISGHRSVSWYQQTPGQGLQFLFEYFSETQRNKGNFPGRFSGRQFSNSRSEMNVSTLELGDSALYLCASCWGLAGYYEQYFGPGTRLTVT.

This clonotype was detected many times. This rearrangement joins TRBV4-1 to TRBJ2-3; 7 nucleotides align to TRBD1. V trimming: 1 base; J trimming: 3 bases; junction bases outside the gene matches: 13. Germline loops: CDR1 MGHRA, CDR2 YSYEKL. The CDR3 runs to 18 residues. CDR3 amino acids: CASSQGGFRGSGTDTQYF. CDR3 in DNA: TGCGCCAGCAGCCAAGGTGGTTTCAGGGGGTCCGGTACAGATACGCAGTATTTT.

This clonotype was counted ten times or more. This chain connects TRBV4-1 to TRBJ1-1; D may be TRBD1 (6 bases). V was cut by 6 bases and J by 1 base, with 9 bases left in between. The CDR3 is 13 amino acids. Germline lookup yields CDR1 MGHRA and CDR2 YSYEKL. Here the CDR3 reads CASRGGANTEAFF. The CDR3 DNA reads TGCGCCAGCAGAGGGGGGGCGAACACTGAAGCTTTCTTT.

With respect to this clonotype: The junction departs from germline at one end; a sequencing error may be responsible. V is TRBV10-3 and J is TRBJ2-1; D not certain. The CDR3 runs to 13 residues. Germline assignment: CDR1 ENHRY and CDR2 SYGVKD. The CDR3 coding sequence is TGTGCCATCAGTGAAAGGGCTGATAATGAGCAGCTGTTC. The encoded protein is CAISERADNEQLF.

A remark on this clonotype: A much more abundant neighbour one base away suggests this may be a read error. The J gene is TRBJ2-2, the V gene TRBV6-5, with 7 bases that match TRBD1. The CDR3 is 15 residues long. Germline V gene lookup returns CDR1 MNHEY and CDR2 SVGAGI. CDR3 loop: CDSSPDRVDTGELFF. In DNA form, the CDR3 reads TGTGACAGCAGCCCCGACAGGGTTGACACCGGGGAGCTGTTTTTT.

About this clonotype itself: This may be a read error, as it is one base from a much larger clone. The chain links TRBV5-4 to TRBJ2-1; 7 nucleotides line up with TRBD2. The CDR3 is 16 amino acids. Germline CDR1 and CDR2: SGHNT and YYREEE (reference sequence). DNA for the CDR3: TGTGCCAGCAACTTGGGACCTTTTGGCGGGGGCAATGAGCAGTTCTTC. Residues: CASNLGPFGGGNEQFF.

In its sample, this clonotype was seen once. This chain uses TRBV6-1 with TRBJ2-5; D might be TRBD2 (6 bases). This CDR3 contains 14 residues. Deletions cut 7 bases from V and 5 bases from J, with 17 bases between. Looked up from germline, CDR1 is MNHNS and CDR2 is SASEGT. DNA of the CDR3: TGTGCCAGCAACGTCCCGCAGGGAGGTGAGACCCAGTACTTC. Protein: CASNVPQGGETQYF.

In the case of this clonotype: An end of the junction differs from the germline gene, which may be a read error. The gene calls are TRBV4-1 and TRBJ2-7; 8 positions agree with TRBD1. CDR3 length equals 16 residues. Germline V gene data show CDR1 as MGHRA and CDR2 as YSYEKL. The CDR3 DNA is TGCGCCAGCAACCAAGAGCAGGGGGCATTGGTCTACGAGCAGTACTTC. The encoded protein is CASNQEQGALVYEQYF.